The present T cell receptor (beta chain) was sequenced within a study of T cells in Graves' hyperthyroidism and ophthalmopathy. The cohort's ophthalmopathy patients, a group with duration under 3 months, had a Clinical Activity Score of at least 3 and a NOSPECS grade of at least 4. Uncontrolled infection, other autoimmune disease, pregnancy or lactation led to exclusion. This clonotype occurred many times. The investigators amplified TCR beta CDR3 regions from RNA transcripts. The HTBI primer set served for first-round RT-PCR of the TCR CDR3. From the multiplex PCR reads, TCRdb called clonotypes with MiXCR, one entry per CDR3 protein. The sample carries some 490,000 distinct CDR3 sequences, 16% recorded once. Germline V gene lookup returns CDR1 MNHEY and CDR2 SMNVEV (reference sequence). The ends lost 2 bases at V and 5 bases at J; junction bases unmatched: 10. CDR3 length: 17 amino acids.

The material sequenced was blood. This clonotype was sampled from a woman aged 25 to 45 with Graves' ophthalmopathy. V is TRBV27 and J is TRBJ2-3; TRBD2 agrees at 10 bases. In nucleotides, the CDR3 is TGTGCCAGCAGTTTAATAGGTAGCGGGAGGTCTCTAGATACGCAGTATTTT. It specifies CASSLIGSGRSLDTQYF.